This TCR beta chain came from a study of shared clonotypes between healthy human individuals. Across the study: Used for every donor were three CD4 naive, three CD4 memory, two CD8 naive and one CD8 memory plate.

Study-wide points: Of the naive CD4 clonotypes, around 4.9% were shared across a handful of donors.

A CD45RA+ naive subset and a CD45RA-negative memory subset were split from CD4+ cells. The CDR3 totals 16 residues. Germline V CDR1 and CDR2: ENHRY, SYGVKD. The V and J ends lost 0 bases and 5 bases respectively, with 14 bases between them. Here immunoSEQ multiplex PCR was the method, and the copy in TCRdb shows in-frame clones only, minus some. Among 2 million to 2.5 million clones listed, roughly 94% were seen once. Turning to this clone: What it binds is not known.

Sequencing was performed on naive CD4+ T cells sorted from blood. The subset here: CD45RA+ positively selected. The sequence derives from a man younger than 30 in good health. The chain links TRBV10-3 to TRBJ2-1; maybe TRBD2 (6 bases). The CDR3 loop is CAISESVAELNNEQFF. The CDR3 bases are TGTGCCATCAGTGAGTCAGTAGCGGAGCTAAACAATGAGCAGTTCTTC.